A selection of T cell receptor beta chains follows, all from one sample in a study of blood T cell repertoires in COVID-19. Assay used: immunoSEQ multiplex PCR; TCRdb lists only in-frame clones, some missing. The repertoire includes 200,000 to 300,000 clones, about 90% of them detected once, and approximately 7.6% sits in the top ten. Source material: peripheral blood. The origin of the receptors is a man in his sixties who had recovered from COVID-19. The CDR3 runs from the conserved cysteine through the conserved F or W. The D gene is left open where the match is weak. A row's size may be missing; if present it is once, few, many or a size class.

clone size,CDR3 length,V gene,D gene,J gene,CDR3 protein,CDR3 DNA
-,13,TRBV5-1,-,TRBJ2-5,CASSFPGEETQYF,TGCGCCAGCAGCTTCCCGGGGGAAGAGACCCAGTACTTC
-,15,TRBV11-2,-,TRBJ1-6,CASSLVGALNSPLHF,TGTGCCAGCAGCTTAGTTGGGGCGCTTAATTCACCCCTCCACTTT
-,11,TRBV5-6,-,TRBJ1-6,CASSSNSPLHF,TGTGCCAGCAGCAGCAATTCACCCCTCCACTTT
-,16,TRBV5-1,TRBD1,TRBJ1-6,CASRLTGSSYNSPLHF,TGCGCCAGCAGGTTGACAGGGAGCTCCTATAATTCACCCCTCCACTTT
-,15,TRBV7-6,-,TRBJ2-1,CASSLGGIIYNEQFF,TGTGCCAGCAGCTTAGGAGGAATAATCTACAATGAGCAGTTCTTC
-,15,TRBV5-1,TRBD1,TRBJ2-2,CASTLRAGTAGELFF,TGCGCCAGCACATTAAGGGCAGGGACAGCCGGGGAGCTGTTTTTT
-,17,TRBV28,TRBD2,TRBJ2-7,CASSVGGGTTLSYEQYF,TGTGCCAGCAGTGTGGGAGGCGGGACTACCCTGTCCTACGAGCAGTACTTC
few,15,TRBV6-5,TRBD1,TRBJ1-1,CARTTRDRGNTEAFF,TGTGCCAGGACCACAAGAGACAGGGGGAACACTGAAGCTTTCTTT
once,14,TRBV6-1,-,TRBJ1-1,CASSEAGGVTEAFF,TGTGCCAGCAGTGAAGCAGGCGGGGTCACTGAAGCTTTCTTT
-,15,TRBV3-1/TRBV3-2,TRBD1,TRBJ1-6,CASSQGDRGLSPLHF,TGTGCCAGCAGCCAAGGCGACAGGGGGCTTTCACCCCTCCACTTT